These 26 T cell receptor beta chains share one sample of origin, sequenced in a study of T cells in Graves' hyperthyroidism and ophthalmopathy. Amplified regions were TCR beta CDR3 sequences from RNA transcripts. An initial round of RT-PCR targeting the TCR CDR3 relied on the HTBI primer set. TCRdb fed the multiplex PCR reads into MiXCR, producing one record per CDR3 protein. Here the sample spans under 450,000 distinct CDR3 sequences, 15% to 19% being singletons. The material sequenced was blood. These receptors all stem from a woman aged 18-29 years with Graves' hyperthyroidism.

Written as DNA, the CDR3 is TGTGCCAGCAGTTACGGCGGCTCCCGAAGTTCCTACGAGCAGTACTTC. This translates into CASSYGGSRSSYEQYF. The V and J genes are TRBV6-2 or TRBV6-3 and TRBJ2-7; D remains unclear. This CDR3 has 16 residues. Germline lookup yields CDR1 MNHEY and CDR2 SVGEGT. The V end lost 2 bases, the J end lost 1 base, and 15 bases lay between the germline ends.

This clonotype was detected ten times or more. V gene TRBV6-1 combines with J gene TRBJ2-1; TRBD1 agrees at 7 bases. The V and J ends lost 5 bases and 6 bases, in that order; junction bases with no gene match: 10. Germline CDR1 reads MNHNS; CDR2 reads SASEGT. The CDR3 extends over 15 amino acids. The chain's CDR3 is CASSPTGLVFNEQFF. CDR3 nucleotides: TGTGCCAGCAGTCCGACAGGGTTGGTATTCAATGAGCAGTTCTTC.

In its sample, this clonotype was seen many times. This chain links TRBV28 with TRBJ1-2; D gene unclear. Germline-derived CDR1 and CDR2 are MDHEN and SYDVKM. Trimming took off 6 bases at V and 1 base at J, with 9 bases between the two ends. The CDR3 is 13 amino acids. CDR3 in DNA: TGTGCCAGCAGCTATAAATTTAACTATGGCTACACCTTC. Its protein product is CASSYKFNYGYTF.

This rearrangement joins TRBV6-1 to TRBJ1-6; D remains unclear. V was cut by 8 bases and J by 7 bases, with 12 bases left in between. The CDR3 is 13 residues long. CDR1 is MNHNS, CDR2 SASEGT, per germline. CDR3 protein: CASEPRHNSPLHF. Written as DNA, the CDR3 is TGTGCCAGCGAGCCCAGACACAATTCACCCCTCCACTTT.

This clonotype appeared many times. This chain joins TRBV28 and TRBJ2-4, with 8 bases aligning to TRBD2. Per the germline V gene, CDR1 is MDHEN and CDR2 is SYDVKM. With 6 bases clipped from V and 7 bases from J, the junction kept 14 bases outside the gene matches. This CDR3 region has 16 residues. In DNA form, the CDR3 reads TGTGCCAGCAGCTACGCGGGGGGCAGGAGTAAGAACATTCAGTACTTC. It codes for CASSYAGGRSKNIQYF.

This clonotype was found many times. Here the CDR3 reads CASSYDRGAYEQYF. The DNA for the CDR3 is TGTGCCAGCAGCTATGACAGGGGGGCGTACGAGCAGTACTTC. This chain links TRBV11-1 with TRBJ2-7, with TRBD1 matching over 9 bases. Germline CDR1 SGHAT, CDR2 FQDESV (reference sequence). V shed 4 bases, J shed 4 bases, and the junction held 5 bases outside the gene matches. CDR3 size: 14 residues.

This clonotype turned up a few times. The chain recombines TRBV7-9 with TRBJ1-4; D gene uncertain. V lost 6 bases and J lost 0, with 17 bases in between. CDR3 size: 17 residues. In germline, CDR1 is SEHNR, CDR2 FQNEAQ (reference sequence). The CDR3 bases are TGTGCCAGCAGAAAAGCGGGAGAGGCTTCAACTAATGAAAAACTGTTTTTT. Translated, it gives CASRKAGEASTNEKLFF.

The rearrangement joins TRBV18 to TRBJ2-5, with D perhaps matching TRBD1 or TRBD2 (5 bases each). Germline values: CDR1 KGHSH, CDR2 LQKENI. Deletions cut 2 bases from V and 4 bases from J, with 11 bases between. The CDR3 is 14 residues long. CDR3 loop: CASSPGSGPETQYF. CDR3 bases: TGTGCCAGCTCACCAGGGTCGGGACCAGAGACCCAGTACTTC.

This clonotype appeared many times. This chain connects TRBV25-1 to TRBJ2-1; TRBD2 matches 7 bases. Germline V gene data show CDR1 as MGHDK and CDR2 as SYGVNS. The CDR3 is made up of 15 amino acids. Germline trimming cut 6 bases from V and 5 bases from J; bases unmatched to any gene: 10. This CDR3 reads CASSLLAASNNEQFF. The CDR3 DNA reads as TGTGCCAGCAGCCTTCTAGCGGCATCCAACAATGAGCAGTTCTTC.

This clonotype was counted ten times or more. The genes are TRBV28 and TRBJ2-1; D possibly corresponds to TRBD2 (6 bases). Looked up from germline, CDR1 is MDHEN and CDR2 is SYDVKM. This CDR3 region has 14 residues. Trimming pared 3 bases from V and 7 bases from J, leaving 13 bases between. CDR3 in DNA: TGTGCCAGCAGTTTGCCGGGAGCCCTAAATGAGCAGTTCTTC. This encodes CASSLPGALNEQFF. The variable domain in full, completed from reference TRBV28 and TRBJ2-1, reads DVKVTQSSRYLVKRTGEKVFLECVQDMDHENMFWYRQDPGLGLRLIYFSYDVKMKEKGDIPEGYSVSREKKERFSLILESASTNQTSMYLCASSLPGALNEQFFGPGTRLTVL.

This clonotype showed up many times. The CDR3 DNA sequence: TGCAGTGCAACGGGACATTGGACCTATGGCTACACCTTC. Protein: CSATGHWTYGYTF. The V and J genes are TRBV20-1 and TRBJ1-2; maybe TRBD1 (6 bases). Trimming removed 6 bases from V and 4 bases from J, with 15 bases in between. The CDR3 extends over 13 amino acids. Germline V gives CDR1 DFQATT, CDR2 SNEGSKA (reference sequence).

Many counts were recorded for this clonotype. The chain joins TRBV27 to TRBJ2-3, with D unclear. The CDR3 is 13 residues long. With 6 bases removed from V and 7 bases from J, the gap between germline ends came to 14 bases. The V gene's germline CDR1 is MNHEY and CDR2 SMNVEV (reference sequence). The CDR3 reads CASSIRVSYTQYF. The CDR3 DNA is TGTGCCAGCAGCATCCGCGTGTCCTATACGCAGTATTTT.

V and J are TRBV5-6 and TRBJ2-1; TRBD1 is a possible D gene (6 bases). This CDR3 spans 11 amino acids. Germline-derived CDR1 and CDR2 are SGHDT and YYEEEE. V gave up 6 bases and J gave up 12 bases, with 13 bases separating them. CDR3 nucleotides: TGTGCCAGCACCTGGGGACACCGGCAGTTCTTC. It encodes CASTWGHRQFF.

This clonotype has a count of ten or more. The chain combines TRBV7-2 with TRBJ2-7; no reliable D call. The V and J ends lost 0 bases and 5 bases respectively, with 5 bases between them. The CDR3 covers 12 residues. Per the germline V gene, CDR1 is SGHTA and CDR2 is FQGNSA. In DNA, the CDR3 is TGTGCCAGCAGCTTAGCGTACAACGAGCAGTACTTC. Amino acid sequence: CASSLAYNEQYF. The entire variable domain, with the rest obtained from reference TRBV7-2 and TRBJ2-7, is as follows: GAGVSQSPSNKVTEKGKDVELRCDPISGHTALYWYRQSLGQGLEFLIYFQGNSAPDKSGLPSDRFSAERTGGSVSTLTIQRTQQEDSAVYLCASSLAYNEQYFGPGTRLTVT.

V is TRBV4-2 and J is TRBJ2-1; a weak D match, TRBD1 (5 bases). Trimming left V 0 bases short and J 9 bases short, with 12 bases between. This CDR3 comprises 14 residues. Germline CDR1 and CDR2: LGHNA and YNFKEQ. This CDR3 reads CASSQEDAGIEQFF. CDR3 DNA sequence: TGTGCCAGCAGCCAAGAGGACGCAGGGATTGAGCAGTTCTTC.

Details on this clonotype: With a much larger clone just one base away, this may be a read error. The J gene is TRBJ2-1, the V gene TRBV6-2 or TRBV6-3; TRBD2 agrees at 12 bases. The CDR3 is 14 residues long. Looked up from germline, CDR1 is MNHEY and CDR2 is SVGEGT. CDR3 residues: CASKTSGGRDELFF. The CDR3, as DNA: TGTGCCAGCAAGACTAGCGGGGGCCGGGATGAGCTGTTCTTC.

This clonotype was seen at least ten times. CDR3 sequence (DNA): TGTGCCAGCAGTTACTGGGACGGGGAGCTGTTTTTT. This gives the protein CASSYWDGELFF. The genes are TRBV6-5 and TRBJ2-2; D unresolved. The CDR3 is made up of 12 amino acids. Germline V gene lookup returns CDR1 MNHEY and CDR2 SVGAGI. The germline V and J ends were trimmed by 1 base and 7 bases, with 4 bases remaining between them.

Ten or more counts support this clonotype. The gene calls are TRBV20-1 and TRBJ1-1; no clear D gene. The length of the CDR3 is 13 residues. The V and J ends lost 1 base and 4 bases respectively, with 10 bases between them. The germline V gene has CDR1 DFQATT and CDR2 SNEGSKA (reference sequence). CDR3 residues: CSARGVGGTEAFF. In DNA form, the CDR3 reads TGCAGTGCTAGAGGGGTTGGCGGCACTGAAGCTTTCTTT.

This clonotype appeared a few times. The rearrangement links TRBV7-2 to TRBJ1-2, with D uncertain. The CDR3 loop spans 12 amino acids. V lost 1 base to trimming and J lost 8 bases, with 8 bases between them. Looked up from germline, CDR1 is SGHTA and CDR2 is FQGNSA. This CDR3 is CASSLVLGGYTF. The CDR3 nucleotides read TGTGCCAGCAGCTTAGTCCTCGGAGGCTACACCTTC.

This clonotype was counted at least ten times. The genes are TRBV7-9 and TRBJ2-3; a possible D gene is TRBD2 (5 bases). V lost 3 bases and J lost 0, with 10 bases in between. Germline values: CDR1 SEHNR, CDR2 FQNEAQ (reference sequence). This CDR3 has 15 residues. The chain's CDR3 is CASSFGGWSTDTQYF. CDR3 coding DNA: TGTGCCAGCAGCTTTGGCGGGTGGAGCACAGATACGCAGTATTTT.

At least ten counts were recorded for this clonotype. CDR3 nucleotide sequence: TGTGCCAGCAGCCAAGATCCCAGGGGGGGTGGAAACACCATATATTTT. Translation: CASSQDPRGGGNTIYF. The chain recombines TRBV3-1 with TRBJ1-3; 7 bases are shared with TRBD1. CDR1 and CDR2 from the germline V gene are LGHDT and YNNKEL (reference sequence). After removal of 0 bases from V and 3 bases from J, the junction contained 5 bases not matched to a gene. The CDR3 has 16 amino acids.

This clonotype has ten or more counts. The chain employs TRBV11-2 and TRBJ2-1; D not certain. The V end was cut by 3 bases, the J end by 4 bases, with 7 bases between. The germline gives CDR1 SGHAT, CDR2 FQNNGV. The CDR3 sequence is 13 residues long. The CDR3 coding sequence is TGTGCCAGCAGCTTGTCAGTTTACAATGAGCAGTTCTTC. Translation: CASSLSVYNEQFF.

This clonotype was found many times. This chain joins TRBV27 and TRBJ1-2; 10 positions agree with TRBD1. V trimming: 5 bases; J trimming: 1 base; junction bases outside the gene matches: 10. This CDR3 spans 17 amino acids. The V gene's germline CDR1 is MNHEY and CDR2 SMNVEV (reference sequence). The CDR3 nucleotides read TGTGCCAGCAGTCCTGAGACCGGACAGGGGGTTAACTATGGCTACACCTTC. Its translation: CASSPETGQGVNYGYTF.

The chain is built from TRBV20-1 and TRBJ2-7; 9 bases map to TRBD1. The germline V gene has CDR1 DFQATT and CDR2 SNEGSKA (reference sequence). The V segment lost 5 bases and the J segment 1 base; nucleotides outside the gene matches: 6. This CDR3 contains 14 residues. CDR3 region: CSAQGDRVSYEQYF. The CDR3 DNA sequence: TGCAGTGCTCAAGGGGACAGGGTATCCTACGAGCAGTACTTC.

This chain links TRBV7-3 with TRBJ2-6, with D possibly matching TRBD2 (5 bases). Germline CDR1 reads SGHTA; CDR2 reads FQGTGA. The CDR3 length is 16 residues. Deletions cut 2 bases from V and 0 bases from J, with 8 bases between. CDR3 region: CASSLVAGSGANVLTF. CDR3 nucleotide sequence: TGTGCCAGCAGCTTAGTGGCGGGCTCTGGGGCCAACGTCCTGACTTTC.

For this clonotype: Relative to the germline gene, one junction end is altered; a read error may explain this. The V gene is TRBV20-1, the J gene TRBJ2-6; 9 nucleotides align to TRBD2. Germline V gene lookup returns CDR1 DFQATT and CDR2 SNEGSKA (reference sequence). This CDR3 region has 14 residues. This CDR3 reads CSASGESGANVLTF. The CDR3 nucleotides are TGTTCGGCTAGCGGGGAATCTGGGGCCAACGTCCTGACTTTC.